The 25 T cell receptor beta chains given below trace back to one sample, sequenced in a study of beta chain features in type 1 diabetes. All of the isolated RNA was reverse transcribed, so expressed TCRB transcripts were sequenced. Clones were sequenced by immunoSEQ multiplex PCR, and TCRdb holds only the in-frame ones, with some missing. The sample includes 400,000 or so clones, 10% to 15% of them seen just once. General study results and limits: TCRB CDR3 length was moderately but significantly reduced in all four CD4+ subsets of Type 1 diabetes patients.

These receptors' targets are unknown. Material for sequencing was naive CD4+ T cells from blood. The origin of the receptors is a woman aged 18-35 years with type 1 diabetes.

The table lists this clone with a few counts. V is TRBV4-3 and J is TRBJ2-3, with 11 bases that match TRBD2. The CDR3 is 17 residues long. CDR1 is LGHNA and CDR2 is YSLEER in the germline V gene. V gave up 0 bases and J gave up 2 bases; unmatched junction bases: 4. The CDR3 sequence: CASSQDLTSGATDTQYF. The CDR3 DNA is TGCGCCAGCAGCCAAGATTTGACTAGCGGGGCCACAGATACGCAGTATTTT.

V is TRBV18 and J is TRBJ1-3; D unclear. This CDR3 spans 17 amino acids. CDR1 and CDR2 (germline): KGHSH, LQKENI. The V and J ends lost 4 bases and 4 bases respectively, with 20 bases between them. The CDR3 loop reads CASSRSVGIALGNTIYF. DNA for the CDR3: TGTGCCAGCTCACGATCGGTCGGGATCGCCCTGGGAAACACCATATATTTT.

The rearrangement links TRBV6-5 to TRBJ2-2; weak D call: TRBD2 (5 bases). The CDR3 length is 12 residues. CDR1 is MNHEY and CDR2 is SVGAGI in the germline V gene. Between the trimmed V and J ends, which lost 3 bases and 13 bases, there was a span of 12 bases. CDR3 loop: CASSYWPGSLFF. CDR3 sequence (DNA): TGTGCCAGCAGTTATTGGCCGGGATCGCTGTTTTTT.

This clone was observed a handful of times. The chain recombines TRBV30 with TRBJ2-1, with TRBD2 matching 11 bases. Trimming cost V 5 bases and J 0 bases; bases outside gene matches: 9. The length of the CDR3 is 17 residues. Germline CDR1 reads GTSNPN; CDR2 reads SVGIG (reference sequence). CDR3 protein: CAWGTSGVHSSYNEQFF. The CDR3 nucleotides read TGTGCCTGGGGGACTAGCGGCGTACACAGCTCCTACAATGAGCAGTTCTTC.

This clone was observed a handful of times. The chain joins TRBV4-2 to TRBJ2-5; no definite D call. CDR3 length: 16 amino acids. Germline-derived CDR1 and CDR2 are LGHNA and YNFKEQ. V was shortened by 1 base and J by 4 bases, with 16 bases between the two germline ends. The CDR3 sequence is CASSQGSLDSLETQYF. For the CDR3, the DNA is TGTGCCAGCAGCCAAGGATCTCTCGACTCTTTAGAGACCCAGTACTTC.

The chain uses TRBV9 and TRBJ2-5; 13 nucleotides align to TRBD2. Germline assignment: CDR1 SGDLS and CDR2 YYNGEE. Unmatched junction bases numbered 4, after V lost 2 bases and J lost 0 bases. The CDR3 has 17 residues. The chain's CDR3 is CASSVGGLAGDQETQYF. The CDR3 coding sequence is TGTGCCAGCAGCGTCGGAGGACTAGCGGGGGACCAAGAGACCCAGTACTTC.

This clone has more than one count but fewer than ten. The CDR3 loop reads CASSVAAWSSNQPQHF. CDR3 DNA sequence: TGTGCCAGCAGCGTAGCAGCGTGGAGTAGCAATCAGCCCCAGCATTTT. The chain uses TRBV9 and TRBJ1-5; D is undetermined. Germline V CDR1 and CDR2: SGDLS, YYNGEE. V lost 0 bases, J lost 0 bases, and 10 bases lay in between. This CDR3 spans 16 amino acids.

This clone was counted only a few times. V usage is TRBV7-9 and J usage is TRBJ1-1; no firm D call. The germline V and J ends were trimmed by 1 base and 11 bases, with 14 bases remaining between them. The CDR3 consists of 13 residues. Germline values: CDR1 SEHNR, CDR2 FQNEAQ (reference sequence). CDR3 protein: CASSLERARVAFF. CDR3 DNA sequence: TGTGCCAGCAGCTTAGAAAGGGCGAGGGTTGCTTTCTTT.

The chain links TRBV15 to TRBJ1-5; TRBD1 matches 10 bases. V lost 1 base and J lost 7; bases outside the gene matches: 13. The CDR3 length is 18 residues. CDR1 and CDR2 (germline): LNHNV, YYDKDF (reference sequence). The CDR3 protein is CATSRVRRDRGLGQPQHF. As DNA, the CDR3 is TGTGCCACCAGCAGAGTTCGCCGGGACAGGGGTCTCGGGCAGCCCCAGCATTTT.

The rearrangement links TRBV4-3 to TRBJ2-2; TRBD2 agrees at 11 bases. The trim removed 0 bases at V and 11 bases at J, leaving 8 bases unmatched. Per the germline V gene, CDR1 is LGHNA and CDR2 is YSLEER. The CDR3 runs 16 residues. In DNA, the CDR3 is TGCGCCAGCAGCCAAGATCAACTAGCGGGAGCGGTTGAGCTGTTTTTT. Translated: CASSQDQLAGAVELFF.

This clone occurred a few times. The chain employs TRBV19 and TRBJ2-7, with TRBD1 matching 7 bases. After removal of 3 bases from V and 7 bases from J, the junction contained 9 bases not matched to a gene. CDR3 length: 14 amino acids. From germline, CDR1 is LNHDA and CDR2 SQIVND (reference sequence). CDR3 loop: CASSIEGARQEQYF. The CDR3 DNA sequence: TGTGCCAGTAGTATTGAGGGGGCGCGACAAGAGCAGTACTTC.

This clone was counted between two and nine times. The V call is TRBV5-1, the J call TRBJ2-1; 9 bases line up with TRBD2. V was clipped by 0 bases and J by 2 bases; unmatched bases: 0. Looked up from germline, CDR1 is SGHRS and CDR2 is YFSETQ. This CDR3 region has 15 residues. CDR3 DNA: TGCGCCAGCAGCTTGGCTAGCGGGGCCTACAATGAGCAGTTCTTC. This translates into CASSLASGAYNEQFF.

This clone was recorded a few times. Other DNA sequences from this sample encode an identical CDR3 as well. This rearrangement joins TRBV9 to TRBJ2-7; 13 bases match TRBD2. Trimming took 0 bases from V and 3 from J; bases not matched to a gene: 3. Germline V gene data show CDR1 as SGDLS and CDR2 as YYNGEE. This CDR3 has 16 amino acids. The CDR3 DNA sequence: TGTGCCAGCAGCGTAGGGACTAGCGGGGGCTACTACGAGCAGTACTTC. Translated, it gives CASSVGTSGGYYEQYF.

In the case of this clone: Other nucleotide sequences in the sample specify the same CDR3. This chain links TRBV2 with TRBJ1-2; D remains unclear. Germline V gene sequence: CDR1 SNHLY, CDR2 FYNNEI. V gave up 7 bases and J gave up 1 base, with 4 bases separating them. CDR3 length: 11 amino acids. CDR3 region: CASTGNYGYTF. CDR3 bases: TGTGCCAGCACGGGTAACTATGGCTACACCTTC.

The chain combines TRBV25-1 with TRBJ1-1, with D unclear. The CDR3 contains 14 residues. V dropped 3 bases and J dropped 11 bases, with 19 bases sitting between them. Germline CDR1 reads MGHDK; CDR2 reads SYGVNS. In DNA, the CDR3 is TGTGCCAGCAGTGAGTCCGAGACCCCGGGTAGGGCTTTCTTT. This sequence encodes CASSESETPGRAFF.

This clone was counted a few times. This chain connects TRBV25-1 to TRBJ2-2, with D maybe TRBD1 (5 bases). The germline CDR1 and CDR2 sequences are MGHDK and SYGVNS. The CDR3 is 15 residues long. The V and J ends lost 3 bases and 1 base respectively, with 9 bases between them. CDR3 nucleotides: TGTGCCAGCAGTGACCTGACAGTGAACACCGGGGAGCTGTTTTTT. Its translation: CASSDLTVNTGELFF.

The rearrangement uses TRBV29-1 and TRBJ2-2, with D perhaps matching TRBD2 (6 bases). The CDR3 loop spans 11 amino acids. Trimming took off 6 bases at V and 6 bases at J, with 8 bases between the two ends. Germline CDR1 reads SQVTM; CDR2 reads ANQGSEA. For the CDR3, the DNA is TGCAGCGTCGGAGGGGCCGGGGAGCTGTTTTTT. This codes for CSVGGAGELFF.

The chain combines TRBV5-1 with TRBJ2-4, with TRBD2 as a possible D gene (5 bases). Germline V CDR1 and CDR2: SGHRS, YFSETQ. This CDR3 is built from 17 residues. Trimming removed 4 bases from V and 1 base from J, with 18 bases in between. CDR3 residues: CASSQPGLTDAKNIQYF. CDR3 sequence (DNA): TGCGCCAGCAGCCAACCCGGACTGACCGACGCCAAAAACATTCAGTACTTC. Filled out from reference TRBV5-1 and TRBJ2-4, the complete variable domain reads KAGVTQTPRYLIKTRGQQVTLSCSPISGHRSVSWYQQTPGQGLQFLFEYFSETQRNKGNFPGRFSGRQFSNSRSEMNVSTLELGDSALYLCASSQPGLTDAKNIQYFGAGTRLSVL.

This rearrangement joins TRBV30 to TRBJ2-7; 8 bases match TRBD2. This CDR3 is 13 amino acids long. Germline CDR1 GTSNPN, CDR2 SVGIG (reference sequence). The J segment lost 6 bases and the V segment lost 0 bases, leaving 4 bases of the junction unmatched. This CDR3 reads CAWSVVSGTEQYF. CDR3 DNA: TGTGCCTGGAGTGTAGTTAGCGGGACCGAGCAGTACTTC.

J is TRBJ1-1 and V is TRBV7-2, with D unresolved. The germline V gene has CDR1 SGHTA and CDR2 FQGNSA. V was trimmed by 3 bases and J by 8 bases, leaving 7 bases between them. The CDR3 spans 11 residues. CDR3 residues: CASSFGQEAFF. CDR3 nucleotide sequence: TGTGCCAGCAGCTTTGGGCAGGAAGCTTTCTTT.

J is TRBJ2-7 and V is TRBV10-3; 7 bases are a match to TRBD1. Germline assignment: CDR1 ENHRY and CDR2 SYGVKD. The CDR3 consists of 14 residues. Trimming removed 4 bases from V and 3 bases from J; junction bases left unmatched: 6. This CDR3 reads CAISAWDSLYEQYF. CDR3 bases: TGTGCCATCAGTGCTTGGGACAGCCTCTACGAGCAGTACTTC.

This chain uses TRBV29-1 with TRBJ2-7, with D perhaps matching TRBD1 (6 bases). CDR3 length equals 14 residues. The ends were cut back, 4 bases at V and 2 bases at J, with 15 bases in the middle. CDR1 and CDR2 (germline): SQVTM, ANQGSEA. In nucleotides, the CDR3 is TGCAGCGTTGGACCCCGGACAGCCGCCTACGAGCAGTACTTC. This codes for CSVGPRTAAYEQYF.

This clone has just a few counts. V usage is TRBV7-9 and J usage is TRBJ2-3; weak D call: TRBD2 (6 bases). Trimming stripped 0 bases from V and 4 bases from J, with 11 bases between. Germline V gene sequence: CDR1 SEHNR, CDR2 FQNEAQ (reference sequence). This CDR3 is built from 15 residues. This chain's CDR3 is CASSLALREADTQYF. As DNA, the CDR3 is TGTGCCAGCAGCTTAGCGCTGAGGGAGGCAGATACGCAGTATTTT.

This clone was detected only a few times. The chain combines TRBV5-1 with TRBJ2-5; 14 nucleotides line up with TRBD2. This CDR3 is built from 16 residues. Germline CDR1 and CDR2: SGHRS and YFSETQ. Trimming took 1 base from V and 6 from J; bases not matched to a gene: 5. The CDR3 DNA sequence: TGCGCCAGCAGCTTGTCGACTAGCGGGAGGGGACAGACCCAGTACTTC. Amino acid sequence: CASSLSTSGRGQTQYF.

This clone was found a few times. The chain is built from TRBV5-1 and TRBJ2-7; perhaps TRBD2 as D (6 bases). Looked up from germline, CDR1 is SGHRS and CDR2 is YFSETQ. This CDR3 contains 14 residues. Trimming stripped 2 bases from V and 7 bases from J, with 16 bases between. In nucleotides, the CDR3 is TGCGCCAGCAGCTTCGGGACTCTCCCTAATGAGCAGTACTTC. Its translation is CASSFGTLPNEQYF.